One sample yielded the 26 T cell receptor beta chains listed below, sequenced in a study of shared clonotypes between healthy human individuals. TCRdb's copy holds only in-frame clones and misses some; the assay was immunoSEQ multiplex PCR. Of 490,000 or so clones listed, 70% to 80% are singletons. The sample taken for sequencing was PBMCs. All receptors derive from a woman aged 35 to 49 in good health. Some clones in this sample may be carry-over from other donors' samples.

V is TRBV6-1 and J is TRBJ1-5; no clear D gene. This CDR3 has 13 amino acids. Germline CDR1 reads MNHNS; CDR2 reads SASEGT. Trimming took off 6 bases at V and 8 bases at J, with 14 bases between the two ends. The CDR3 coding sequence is TGTGCCAGCAGGGCCACCGCTCTGGAGCCCCAGCATTTT. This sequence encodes CASRATALEPQHF.

CDR3 residues: CAISDPRQGDYEQYF. CDR3 sequence (DNA): TGTGCCATCAGTGACCCGAGACAGGGGGACTACGAGCAGTACTTC. The rearrangement links TRBV10-3 to TRBJ2-5; TRBD1 matches at 9 bases. The J call could be wrong; TRBJ2-7 is a better fit for the DNA end. CDR1 and CDR2 from the germline V gene are ENHRY and SYGVKD. This CDR3 contains 15 residues.

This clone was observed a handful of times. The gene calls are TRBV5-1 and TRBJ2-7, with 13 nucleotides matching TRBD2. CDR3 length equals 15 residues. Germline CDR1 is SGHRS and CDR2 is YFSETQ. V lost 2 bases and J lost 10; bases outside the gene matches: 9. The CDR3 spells CASSFIGTSGEQQYF. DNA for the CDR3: TGCGCCAGCAGCTTTATCGGGACTAGCGGGGAGCAACAGTACTTC.

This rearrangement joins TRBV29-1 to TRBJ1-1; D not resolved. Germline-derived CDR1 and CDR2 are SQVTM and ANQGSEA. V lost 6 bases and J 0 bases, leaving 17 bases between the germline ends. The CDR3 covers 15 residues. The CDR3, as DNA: TGCAGCGTAAGTCGCAGCGATTACATGAACACTGAAGCTTTCTTT. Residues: CSVSRSDYMNTEAFF.

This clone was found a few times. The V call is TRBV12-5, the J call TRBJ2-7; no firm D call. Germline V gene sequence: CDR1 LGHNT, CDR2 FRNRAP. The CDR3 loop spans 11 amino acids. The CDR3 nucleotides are TGTGTCACTCCAGTGGCCTACGAGCAGTACTTC. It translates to CVTPVAYEQYF.

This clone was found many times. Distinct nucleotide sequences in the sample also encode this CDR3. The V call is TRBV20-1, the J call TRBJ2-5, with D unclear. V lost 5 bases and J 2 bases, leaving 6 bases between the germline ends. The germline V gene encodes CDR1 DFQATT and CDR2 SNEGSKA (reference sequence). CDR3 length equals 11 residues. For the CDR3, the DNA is TGCAGTGCTGATTCGCAAGAGACCCAGTACTTC. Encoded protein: CSADSQETQYF.

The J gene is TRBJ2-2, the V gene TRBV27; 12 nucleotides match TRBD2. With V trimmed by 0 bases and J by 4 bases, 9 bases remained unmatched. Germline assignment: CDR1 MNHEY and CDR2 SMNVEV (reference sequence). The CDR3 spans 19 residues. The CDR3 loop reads CASSLSPGLAGGPTGELFF. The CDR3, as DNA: TGTGCCAGCAGTTTATCGCCGGGGCTAGCGGGAGGGCCCACCGGGGAGCTGTTTTTT.

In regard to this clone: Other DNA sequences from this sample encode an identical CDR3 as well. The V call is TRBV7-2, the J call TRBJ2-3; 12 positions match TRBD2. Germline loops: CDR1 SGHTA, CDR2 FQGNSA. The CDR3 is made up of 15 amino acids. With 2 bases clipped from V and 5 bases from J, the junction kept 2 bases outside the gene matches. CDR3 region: CASSLLAGGVDTQYF. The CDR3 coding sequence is TGTGCCAGCAGCTTACTAGCGGGAGGGGTAGATACGCAGTATTTT.

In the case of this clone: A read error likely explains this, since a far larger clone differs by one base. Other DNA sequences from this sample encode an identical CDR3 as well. Here the CDR3 DNA reads TGTGCCTGGAGTCCCATAAGAGGCACAGCTGAAGCTTTCTTT. Translated: CAWSPIRGTAEAFF. J is TRBJ1-1 and V is TRBV30, with D unresolved. The CDR3 has 14 amino acids. V was trimmed by 2 bases and J by 6 bases, leaving 16 bases between them. Germline CDR1 is GTSNPN and CDR2 is SVGIG (reference sequence).

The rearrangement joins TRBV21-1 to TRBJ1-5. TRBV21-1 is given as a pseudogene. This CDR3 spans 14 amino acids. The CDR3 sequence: CASSKRLGNQPQHF. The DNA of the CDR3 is TGTGCCAGCAGCAAACGGTTGGGCAATCAGCCCCAGCATTTT.

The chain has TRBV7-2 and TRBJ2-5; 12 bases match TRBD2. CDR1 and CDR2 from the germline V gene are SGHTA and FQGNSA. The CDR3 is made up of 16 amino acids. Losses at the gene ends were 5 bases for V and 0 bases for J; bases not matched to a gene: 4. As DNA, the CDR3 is TGTGCCAGCAGCCCCCTAGCGGGGGGGTACCAAGAGACCCAGTACTTC. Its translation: CASSPLAGGYQETQYF. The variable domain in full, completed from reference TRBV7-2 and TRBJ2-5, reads GAGVSQSPSNKVTEKGKDVELRCDPISGHTALYWYRQSLGQGLEFLIYFQGNSAPDKSGLPSDRFSAERTGGSVSTLTIQRTQQEDSAVYLCASSPLAGGYQETQYFGPGTRLLVL.

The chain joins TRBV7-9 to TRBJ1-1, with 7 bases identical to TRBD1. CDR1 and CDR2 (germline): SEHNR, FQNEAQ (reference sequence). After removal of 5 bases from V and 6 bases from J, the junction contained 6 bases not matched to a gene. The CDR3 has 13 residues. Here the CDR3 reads CASSATGVPEAFF. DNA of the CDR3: TGTGCCAGCAGCGCCACAGGGGTGCCTGAAGCTTTCTTT.

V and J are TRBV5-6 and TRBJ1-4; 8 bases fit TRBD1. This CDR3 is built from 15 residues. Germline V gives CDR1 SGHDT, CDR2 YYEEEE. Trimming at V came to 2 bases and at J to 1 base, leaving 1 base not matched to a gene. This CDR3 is CASSFDRGTNEKLFF. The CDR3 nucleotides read TGTGCCAGCAGCTTCGACAGGGGAACTAATGAAAAACTGTTTTTT.

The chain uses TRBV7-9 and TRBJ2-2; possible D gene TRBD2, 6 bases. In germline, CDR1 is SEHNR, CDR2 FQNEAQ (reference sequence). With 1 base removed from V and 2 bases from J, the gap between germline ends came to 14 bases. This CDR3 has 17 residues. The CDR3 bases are TGTGCCAGCAGCTTAGGGTGGGGGACTGAAAACACCGGGGAGCTGTTTTTT. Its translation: CASSLGWGTENTGELFF.

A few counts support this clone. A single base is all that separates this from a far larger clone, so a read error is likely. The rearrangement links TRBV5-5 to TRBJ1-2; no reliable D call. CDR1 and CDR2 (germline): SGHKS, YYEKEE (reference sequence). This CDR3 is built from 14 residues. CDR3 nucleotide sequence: TGTGCCAGCAGCTTGGTGGTCAAAAACTATGGCTGCACCTTC. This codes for CASSLVVKNYGCTF.

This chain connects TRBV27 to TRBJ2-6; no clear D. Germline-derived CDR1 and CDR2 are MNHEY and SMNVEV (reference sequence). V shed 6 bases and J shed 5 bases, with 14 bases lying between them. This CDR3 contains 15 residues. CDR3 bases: TGTGCCAGCAGCCCGGGTATTGCCTGGGCCAACGTCCTGACTTTC. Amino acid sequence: CASSPGIAWANVLTF.

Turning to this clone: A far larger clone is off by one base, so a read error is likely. Here the CDR3 reads CASSHIPTGVMGYGYTF. The CDR3 DNA sequence: TGTGCCAGCAGCCACATCCCGACGGGGGTCATGGGGTATGGCTACACCTTC. The chain links TRBV5-4 to TRBJ1-2; tentative D call: TRBD1 (5 bases). CDR1 and CDR2 from the germline V gene are SGHNT and YYREEE (reference sequence). V was trimmed by 4 bases and J by 5 bases, leaving 24 bases between them. The CDR3 runs 17 residues.

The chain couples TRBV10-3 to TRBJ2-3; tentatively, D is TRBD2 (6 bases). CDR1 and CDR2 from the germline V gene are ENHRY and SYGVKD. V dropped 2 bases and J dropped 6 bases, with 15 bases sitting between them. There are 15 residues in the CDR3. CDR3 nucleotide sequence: TGTGCCATCAGTGAGCCGGACAATGGGGGGGATACGCAGTATTTT. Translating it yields CAISEPDNGGDTQYF.

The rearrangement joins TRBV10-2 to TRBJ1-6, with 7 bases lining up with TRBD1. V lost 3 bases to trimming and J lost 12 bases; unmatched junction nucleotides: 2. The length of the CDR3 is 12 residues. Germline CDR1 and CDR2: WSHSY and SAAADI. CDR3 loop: CASSDRGEPLHF. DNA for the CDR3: TGCGCCAGCAGTGACAGGGGGGAACCCCTCCACTTT.

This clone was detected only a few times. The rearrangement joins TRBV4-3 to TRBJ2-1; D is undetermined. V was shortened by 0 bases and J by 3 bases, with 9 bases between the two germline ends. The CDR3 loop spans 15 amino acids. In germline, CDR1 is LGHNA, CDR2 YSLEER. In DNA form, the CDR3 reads TGCGCCAGCAGCCAAGATGTGGTGGGCTACAATGAGCAGTTCTTC. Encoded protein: CASSQDVVGYNEQFF.

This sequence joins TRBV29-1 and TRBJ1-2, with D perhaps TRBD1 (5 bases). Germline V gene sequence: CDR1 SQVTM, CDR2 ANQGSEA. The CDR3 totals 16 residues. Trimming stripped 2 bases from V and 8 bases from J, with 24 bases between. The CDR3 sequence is CSVELAGPGTVKGYTF. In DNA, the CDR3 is TGCAGCGTTGAATTAGCGGGCCCAGGGACGGTTAAGGGCTACACCTTC.

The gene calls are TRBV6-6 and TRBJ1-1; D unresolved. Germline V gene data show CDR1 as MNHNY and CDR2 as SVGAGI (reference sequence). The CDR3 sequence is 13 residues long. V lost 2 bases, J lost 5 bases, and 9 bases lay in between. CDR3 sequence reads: CASSYVGSTEAFF. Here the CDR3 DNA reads TGTGCCAGCAGTTACGTCGGCTCGACTGAAGCTTTCTTT.

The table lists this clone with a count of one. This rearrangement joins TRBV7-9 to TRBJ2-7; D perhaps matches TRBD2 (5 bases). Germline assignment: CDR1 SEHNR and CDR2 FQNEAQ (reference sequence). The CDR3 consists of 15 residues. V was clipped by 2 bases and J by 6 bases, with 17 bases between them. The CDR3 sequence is CASSLSGSVSGEQYF. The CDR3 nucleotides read TGTGCCAGCAGCTTATCGGGATCAGTTTCGGGCGAGCAGTACTTC.

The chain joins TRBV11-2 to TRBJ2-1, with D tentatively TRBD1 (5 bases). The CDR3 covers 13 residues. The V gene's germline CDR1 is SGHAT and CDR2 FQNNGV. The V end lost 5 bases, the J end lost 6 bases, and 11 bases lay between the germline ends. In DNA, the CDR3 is TGTGCCAGCAGCCCAGGGCCCATCAATGAGCAGTTCTTC. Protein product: CASSPGPINEQFF.

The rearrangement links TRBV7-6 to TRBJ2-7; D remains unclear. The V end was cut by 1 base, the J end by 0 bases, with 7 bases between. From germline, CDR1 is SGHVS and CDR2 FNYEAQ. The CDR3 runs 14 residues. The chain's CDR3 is CASSLEGSSYEQYF. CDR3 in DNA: TGTGCCAGCAGCTTAGAAGGCAGCTCCTACGAGCAGTACTTC.

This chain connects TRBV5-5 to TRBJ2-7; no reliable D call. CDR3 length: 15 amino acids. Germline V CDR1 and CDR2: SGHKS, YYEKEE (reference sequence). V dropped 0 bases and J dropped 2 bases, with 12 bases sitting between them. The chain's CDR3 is CASSLGQLDPYEQYF. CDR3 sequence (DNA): TGTGCCAGCAGCTTGGGGCAGCTGGATCCCTACGAGCAGTACTTC.